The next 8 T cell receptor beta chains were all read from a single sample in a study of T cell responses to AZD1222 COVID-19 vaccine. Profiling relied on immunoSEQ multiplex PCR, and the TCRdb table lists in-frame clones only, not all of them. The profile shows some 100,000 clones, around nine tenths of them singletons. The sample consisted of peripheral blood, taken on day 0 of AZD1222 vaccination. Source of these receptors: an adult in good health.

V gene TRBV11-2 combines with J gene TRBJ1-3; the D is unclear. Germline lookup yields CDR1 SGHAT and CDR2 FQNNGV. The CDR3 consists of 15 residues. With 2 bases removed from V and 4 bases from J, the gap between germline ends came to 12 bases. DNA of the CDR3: TGTGCCAGCAGCTTATCACGGGCTTTGGGAAACACCATATATTTT. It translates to CASSLSRALGNTIYF.

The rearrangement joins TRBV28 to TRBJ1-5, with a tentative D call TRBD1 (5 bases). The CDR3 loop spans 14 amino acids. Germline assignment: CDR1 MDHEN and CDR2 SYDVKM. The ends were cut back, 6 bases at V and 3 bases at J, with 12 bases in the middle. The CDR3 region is CASSTGSYNQPQHF. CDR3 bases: TGTGCCAGCAGCACAGGCAGTTACAATCAGCCCCAGCATTTT.

The CDR3 region has the DNA TGTGCCAGCAGCTCCGAGGGAGGGGAATCCTACGAGCAGTACTTC. Protein product: CASSSEGGESYEQYF. The chain is built from TRBV7-9 and TRBJ2-7; 7 bases are shared with TRBD2. The CDR3 spans 15 residues. V lost 4 bases and J lost 1; bases outside the gene matches: 7. Germline V CDR1 and CDR2: SEHNR, FQNEAQ (reference sequence).

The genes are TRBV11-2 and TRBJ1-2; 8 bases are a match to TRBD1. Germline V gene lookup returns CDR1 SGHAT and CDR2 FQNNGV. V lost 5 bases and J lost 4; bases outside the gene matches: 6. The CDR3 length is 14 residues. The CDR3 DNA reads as TGTGCCAGCAGCCCTAGCACAGGGGGCTATGGCTACACCTTC. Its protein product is CASSPSTGGYGYTF.

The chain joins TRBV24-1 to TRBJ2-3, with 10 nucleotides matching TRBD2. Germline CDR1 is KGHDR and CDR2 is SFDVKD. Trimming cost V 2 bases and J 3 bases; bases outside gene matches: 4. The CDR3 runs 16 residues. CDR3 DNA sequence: TGTGCCACCAGTGATTATTCTAGCGGGAGAACAGATACGCAGTATTTT. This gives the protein CATSDYSSGRTDTQYF.

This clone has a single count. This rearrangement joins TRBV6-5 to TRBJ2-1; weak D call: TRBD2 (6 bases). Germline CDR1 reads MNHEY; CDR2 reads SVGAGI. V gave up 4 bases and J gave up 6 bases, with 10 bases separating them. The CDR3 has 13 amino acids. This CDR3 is CASSSELANEQFF. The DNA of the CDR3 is TGTGCCAGCAGTTCCGAACTAGCCAATGAGCAGTTCTTC.

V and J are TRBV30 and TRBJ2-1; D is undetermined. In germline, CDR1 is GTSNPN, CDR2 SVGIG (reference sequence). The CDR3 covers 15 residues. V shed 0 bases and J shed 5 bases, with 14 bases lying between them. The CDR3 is CAWSVHAIANNEQFF. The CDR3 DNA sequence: TGTGCCTGGAGTGTACACGCCATAGCTAACAATGAGCAGTTCTTC.

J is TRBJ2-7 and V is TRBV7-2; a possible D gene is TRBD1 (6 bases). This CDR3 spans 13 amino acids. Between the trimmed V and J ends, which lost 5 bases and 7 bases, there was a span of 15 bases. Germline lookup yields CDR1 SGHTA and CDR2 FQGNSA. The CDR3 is CASSVQGMEEQYF. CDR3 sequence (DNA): TGTGCCAGCAGCGTACAGGGTATGGAAGAGCAGTACTTC.